Sequencing of this T cell receptor (beta chain) was carried out in a study of beta chain features in type 1 diabetes. In the case of this clone: Its antigen is as yet unknown. This sample includes further DNA sequences coding for the same CDR3.

All of the isolated RNA was reverse transcribed, so expressed TCRB transcripts were sequenced. The method was immunoSEQ multiplex PCR; TCRdb's version includes in-frame clones alone and lacks a portion of them. The sample gives under 850,000 clones, about an eighth of which show up once; 0.02% to 0.025% is in the top ten. CDR3 length: 13 amino acids. CDR1 is SGHTA and CDR2 is FQGNSA in the germline V gene. Trimming cost V 1 base and J 6 bases; bases outside gene matches: 3. General observations from the study: All four CD4+ subsets from Type 1 diabetes patients carried moderately but significantly shorter TCRB CDR3s.

The sample taken for sequencing was naive CD4+ T cells from blood. This chain links TRBV7-2 with TRBJ2-7; 7 nucleotides line up with TRBD1. The sequence derives from a man in his late teens or twenties with type 1 diabetes. CDR3 amino acids: CASSLGQGGEQYF. CDR3 bases: TGTGCCAGCAGCTTAGGACAGGGTGGCGAGCAGTACTTC.